This T cell receptor (beta chain) was recovered during a study of control samples from healthy donors and cancer patients. The sample holds one count of this clone. Repertoires were generated with immunoSEQ multiplex PCR, while TCRdb's copy carries only in-frame clones and drops some. The sample includes 95,000 to 130,000 clones, 80% to 90% of them seen just once. The V end was cut by 1 base, the J end by 2 bases, with 12 bases between. Germline values: CDR1 SGHVS, CDR2 FQNEAQ. The CDR3 spans 15 residues. This chain uses TRBV7-8 with TRBJ2-7, with D tentatively TRBD1 (5 bases). The source is a woman aged 50 to 65 with colorectal cancer. The sample taken for sequencing was PBMCs. The CDR3 sequence: CASSLVGSGPYEQYF. The CDR3 nucleotides are TGTGCCAGCAGCTTAGTTGGTTCAGGGCCCTACGAGCAGTACTTC.